The entry that follows covers one T cell receptor (beta chain) sequence. Its antigen is not known. TCR beta VDJ and CDR3 were profiled, and genomic DNA was the template. TCRdb re-derived calls from the reads in MiXCR, one entry per CDR3 protein. The sample consists of over 150,000 distinct CDR3 sequences, 50% to 65% of them appearing once. Patients included in sequencing had previously demonstrated CD8+CD57+ cell expansion by flow cytometry. With no exception, the patients had severe acquired aplastic anemia. Patient blood was sampled before any therapy had been received. The sample is drawn from a study of CD8+CD57+ T cells in acquired aplastic anemia. Study as a whole: Mean DNA quantity obtained from sorted CD4+ and CD8+ cells was about 3.2 ug.

Study conclusions and caveats: The CD8+ Simpson's diversity of patients and controls was not significantly different.

Sequencing was performed on sorted CD4+, CD8+, or CD8+CD57+ T cells (not recorded which) from PBMCs. The receptor was isolated from a human donor with aplastic anemia.

This chain's CDR3 is CASSHGVAYEQYF. CDR3 coding DNA: TGTGCCAGCAGCCACGGGGTCGCCTACGAGCAGTACTTC. The rearrangement joins TRBV5-4 to TRBJ2-7; tentatively, D is TRBD2 (5 bases). With 4 bases removed from V and 2 bases from J, the gap between germline ends came to 10 bases. The CDR3 runs 13 residues. Germline V gene data show CDR1 as SGHNT and CDR2 as YYREEE (reference sequence).